Presented here are 6 T cell receptor beta chains from one specimen sequenced in a study of PD-1 blockade in classical Hodgkin lymphoma. All patients experienced relapse after autologous stem cell transplantation, and brentuximab vedotin exposure was variable. The assay was immunoSEQ multiplex PCR, and TCRdb's table has in-frame clones only and misses some. The sample lists about 36,000 clones; roughly three quarters were seen once. The sequences come from peripheral blood mononuclear cells (PBMCs), collected before the second cycle of nivolumab. These receptors were obtained from a human donor with classical Hodgkin lymphoma.

J is TRBJ2-5 and V is TRBV2; D may be TRBD2 (5 bases). TRBJ2-7 explains the end of the DNA better; the J call may be wrong. The length of the CDR3 is 14 residues. Germline CDR1 SNHLY, CDR2 FYNNEI. The CDR3 nucleotides read TGTGCCAGCAAGTCAACTACGACTACCTACGAGCAGTACTTC. Residues: CASKSTTTTYEQYF.

The rearrangement links TRBV7-9 to TRBJ1-6, with D uncertain. The CDR3 is 14 residues long. V lost 4 bases, J lost 7 bases, and 11 bases lay in between. The germline V gene encodes CDR1 SEHNR and CDR2 FQNEAQ (reference sequence). The CDR3 region is CASSSGFWNSPLHF. The CDR3 nucleotides read TGTGCCAGCAGCTCAGGTTTTTGGAATTCACCCCTCCACTTT.

CDR3 protein: CASSRTSGSYEQYF. The CDR3 DNA reads TGCGCCAGCAGCAGGACTAGCGGGAGCTACGAGCAGTACTTC. This chain connects TRBV10-2 to TRBJ2-7, with TRBD2 matching over 13 bases. The junction had 2 bases not matched to a gene; V was cut back by 6 bases and J by 3 bases. The germline V gene has CDR1 WSHSY and CDR2 SAAADI. The CDR3 is made up of 14 amino acids.

The V and J genes are TRBV6-6 and TRBJ2-3; D ambiguous. This CDR3 region has 12 residues. V gave up 4 bases and J gave up 4 bases, with 6 bases separating them. CDR1 is MNHNY, CDR2 SVGAGI, per germline (reference sequence). The CDR3 loop is CASSFLADTQYF. The CDR3 DNA sequence: TGTGCCAGCAGTTTCCTGGCAGATACGCAGTATTTT.

The table lists this clone with a few counts. The chain's CDR3 is CASSGQGVSPLHF. CDR3 nucleotides: TGTGCCAGCAGTGGACAGGGGGTTTCACCCCTCCACTTT. The V gene is TRBV2, the J gene TRBJ1-6; TRBD1 aligns across 9 bases. CDR3 length: 13 amino acids. Losses at the gene ends were 4 bases for V and 9 bases for J; bases not matched to a gene: 1. Per the germline V gene, CDR1 is SNHLY and CDR2 is FYNNEI.

This sequence joins TRBV27 and TRBJ1-1; no firm D call. The CDR3 runs to 14 residues. CDR1 is MNHEY, CDR2 SMNVEV, per germline (reference sequence). Deletions cut 0 bases from V and 6 bases from J, with 11 bases between. In nucleotides, the CDR3 is TGTGCCAGCAGTTTATCGAATTACGTAGCTGAAGCTTTCTTT. Its translation is CASSLSNYVAEAFF.